This is a list of T cell receptor beta chains from one sample in a study of cytomegalovirus exposure and HLA in healthy donors. Sequenced by immunoSEQ multiplex PCR; TCRdb stores in-frame clones only, minus some. The table lists 160,000 or so clones, roughly 79% of them singletons. The sample was PBMCs. These receptors were collected from a man aged 25 to 40 in good health and CMV-seronegative. CDR3s include the opening cysteine and the closing phenylalanine or tryptophan. Fields, in order: D gene, CDR3 length, clone size, J gene, V gene, CDR3 DNA, CDR3 protein. The D gene is left open where the match is weak. Some rows mark clone size as missing; the rest say once, few, many or name a class of expanded clone.

D: -
length: 14
size: -
J: TRBJ2-5
V: TRBV7-6
DNA: TGTGCCAGCAGCTTAGCGGAGGTGGGGGAGACCCAGTACTTC
CDR3: CASSLAEVGETQYF

D: TRBD2
length: 14
size: -
J: TRBJ2-7
V: TRBV7-2
DNA: TGTGCCAGCAGCAAGGGGGGACTAGGCTACGAGCAGTACTTC
CDR3: CASSKGGLGYEQYF

D: TRBD1
length: 13
size: -
J: TRBJ1-2
V: TRBV7-2
DNA: TGTGCCAGCAGCTTGGGACAGGGAGGGGGCTACACCTTC
CDR3: CASSLGQGGGYTF

D: -
length: 14
size: -
J: TRBJ2-2
V: TRBV28
DNA: TGTGCCAGCGGTTTACCAGGGCTCACCGGGGAGCTGTTTTTT
CDR3: CASGLPGLTGELFF

D: -
length: 17
size: -
J: TRBJ2-4
V: TRBV21-1
DNA: TGTGCCAGCAGCAACATGGAGGGGGACAGACTTGAAAACATTCAGTACTTC
CDR3: CASSNMEGDRLENIQYF

D: -
length: 15
size: -
J: TRBJ2-6
V: TRBV5-1
DNA: TGCGCCAGCAGCCCGACAGGCTCTGGGGCCAACGTCCTGACTTTC
CDR3: CASSPTGSGANVLTF

D: -
length: 14
size: -
J: TRBJ2-5
V: TRBV9
DNA: TGTGCCAGCAGCGTAGCTGGGGCCCGGGAGACCCAGTACTTC
CDR3: CASSVAGARETQYF

D: -
length: 13
size: -
J: TRBJ1-4
V: TRBV6-5
DNA: TGTGCCAGCGCCACGAATAGGGGGGAAAAACTGTTTTTT
CDR3: CASATNRGEKLFF

D: -
length: 14
size: -
J: TRBJ2-7
V: TRBV25-1
DNA: TGTGCCAGCAGTGAATGGGCGGACACCTACGAGCAGTACTTC
CDR3: CASSEWADTYEQYF

D: -
length: 13
size: -
J: TRBJ1-1
V: TRBV6-5
DNA: TGTGCCAGCGGGCGGACGGAACAGGGCGAAGCTTTCTTT
CDR3: CASGRTEQGEAFF

D: TRBD1
length: 15
size: -
J: TRBJ2-3
V: TRBV30
DNA: TGTGCCTGGAGTGCAGGGGCAGGGGGAACAGATACGCAGTATTTT
CDR3: CAWSAGAGGTDTQYF

D: -
length: 15
size: -
J: TRBJ2-5
V: TRBV2
DNA: TGTGCCAGCAAGGAACGCATACAGGGCCAAGAGACCCAGTACTTC
CDR3: CASKERIQGQETQYF

D: -
length: 15
size: -
J: TRBJ2-1
V: TRBV14
DNA: TGTGCCAGCAGCCCGACCGGGACTCCCTACAATGAGCAGTTCTTC
CDR3: CASSPTGTPYNEQFF

D: -
length: 14
size: few
J: TRBJ1-5
V: TRBV28
DNA: TGTGCCAGCAGCCGTGGGACACCCGATCAGCCCCAGCATTTT
CDR3: CASSRGTPDQPQHF

D: -
length: 13
size: -
J: TRBJ2-7
V: TRBV29-1
DNA: TGCAGCGTAGCTCCGGGGGAGAGCGACGAGCAGTACTTC
CDR3: CSVAPGESDEQYF

D: TRBD2
length: 14
size: -
J: TRBJ2-1
V: TRBV5-1
DNA: TGCGCCAGCAGCTGGACTAGCGGGGAGAATGAGCAGTTCTTC
CDR3: CASSWTSGENEQFF

D: TRBD2
length: 14
size: -
J: TRBJ2-7
V: TRBV6-6
DNA: TGTGCCAGCACCGGGACTAGCGGGGTCTACGAGCAGTACTTC
CDR3: CASTGTSGVYEQYF

D: -
length: 17
size: -
J: TRBJ2-1
V: TRBV5-1
DNA: TGCGCCAGCAGCTCGGGGGATTGGGGGTTTACCTACAATGAGCAGTTCTTC
CDR3: CASSSGDWGFTYNEQFF

D: -
length: 14
size: -
J: TRBJ1-2
V: TRBV4-1
DNA: TGCGCCAGCAGCCAGAGCAGGGGCGCCTATGGCTACACCTTC
CDR3: CASSQSRGAYGYTF

D: -
length: 15
size: -
J: TRBJ2-7
V: TRBV19
DNA: TGTGCCAGTAGTATGATTCGGCGGGGCTCCTACGAGCAGTACTTC
CDR3: CASSMIRRGSYEQYF

D: -
length: 13
size: -
J: TRBJ2-2
V: TRBV5-1
DNA: TGCGCCAGCAGCTTGGATCAGGCCGGGGAGCTGTTTTTT
CDR3: CASSLDQAGELFF

D: -
length: 17
size: -
J: TRBJ2-3
V: TRBV7-9
DNA: TGTGCCAGCAGCACGTGGGGGTACGGCGGGAACACAGATACGCAGTATTTT
CDR3: CASSTWGYGGNTDTQYF

D: TRBD1
length: 14
size: -
J: TRBJ2-7
V: TRBV4-1
DNA: TGCGCCAGCAGCACCCGGACAGGCCCCTACGAGCAGTACTTC
CDR3: CASSTRTGPYEQYF

D: TRBD2
length: 19
size: -
J: TRBJ2-1
V: TRBV27
DNA: TGTGCCAGCAGTTTCGAGGGGGGTGGGTGGACTAGCGGGATTTCTGAGCAGTTCTTC
CDR3: CASSFEGGGWTSGISEQFF

D: -
length: 13
size: -
J: TRBJ1-1
V: TRBV28
DNA: TGTGCCAGCAGCTGGACAGACGTCCCTGAAGCTTTCTTT
CDR3: CASSWTDVPEAFF

D: TRBD1
length: 15
size: -
J: TRBJ1-5
V: TRBV29-1
DNA: TGCAGCGCCTCAGGACAGGGGGCATGGGATCAGCCCCAGCATTTT
CDR3: CSASGQGAWDQPQHF

D: TRBD1
length: 14
size: once
J: TRBJ1-5
V: TRBV28
DNA: TGTGCCAGCAGCCGGGACAGGGGGAATCAGCCCCAGCATTTT
CDR3: CASSRDRGNQPQHF

D: TRBD1
length: 14
size: -
J: TRBJ2-7
V: TRBV11-2
DNA: TGTGCCAGCAGCCAGGACAGGGGTTCCTACGAGCAGTACTTC
CDR3: CASSQDRGSYEQYF

D: TRBD1
length: 15
size: -
J: TRBJ2-1
V: TRBV6-6
DNA: TGTGCCAGCAACCATGACAGGGCACCTTGCAATGAGCAGTTCTTC
CDR3: CASNHDRAPCNEQFF

D: TRBD2
length: 15
size: -
J: TRBJ2-5
V: TRBV4-1
DNA: TGCGCCAGCAGCCAAGATTCAACCGGGGGGGAGACCCAGTACTTC
CDR3: CASSQDSTGGETQYF

D: -
length: 16
size: once
J: TRBJ2-2
V: TRBV5-4
DNA: TGTGCCAGCAGCTTGGAACTAGCGAGGGGGATCGGGGAGCTGTTTTTT
CDR3: CASSLELARGIGELFF

D: TRBD2
length: 15
size: few
J: TRBJ2-1
V: TRBV6-6
DNA: TGTGCCAGCAGCCCTATAGCGGGAGACTACAATGAGCAGTTCTTC
CDR3: CASSPIAGDYNEQFF

D: -
length: 12
size: -
J: TRBJ1-4
V: TRBV28
DNA: TGTGCCAGCAGGTTCAGCGGTGAAAAACTGTTTTTT
CDR3: CASRFSGEKLFF

D: TRBD1
length: 16
size: few
J: TRBJ1-2
V: TRBV28
DNA: TGTGCCAGCAGTTTATCTGCAGGGGGGCTTCTTAGTGGCTACACCTTC
CDR3: CASSLSAGGLLSGYTF

D: TRBD1
length: 15
size: once
J: TRBJ2-2
V: TRBV14
DNA: TGTGCCAGCAGCCGTCTCGGGACAGCAACCGGGGAGCTGTTTTTT
CDR3: CASSRLGTATGELFF

D: -
length: 13
size: few
J: TRBJ2-1
V: TRBV30
DNA: TGTGCCTGGAGTGTATATGAGGCCAATGAGCAGTTCTTC
CDR3: CAWSVYEANEQFF

D: -
length: 13
size: -
J: TRBJ1-1
V: TRBV2
DNA: TGTGCCAGCAGTAGGGAGATGAACACTGAAGCTTTCTTT
CDR3: CASSREMNTEAFF

D: -
length: 15
size: -
J: TRBJ1-4
V: TRBV6-1
DNA: TGTGCCAGCAGCCAGTATTTCGAGGCGGGCGAAAAACTGTTTTTT
CDR3: CASSQYFEAGEKLFF

D: TRBD1
length: 16
size: -
J: TRBJ2-7
V: TRBV7-8
DNA: TGTGCCAGCAGGCCCCGTACAGGGGGCGTAATCCACGAGCAGTACTTC
CDR3: CASRPRTGGVIHEQYF

D: TRBD1
length: 13
size: -
J: TRBJ1-2
V: TRBV7-2
DNA: TGTGCCAGCAGCCAGACAGGGACGGGTGGCTACACCTTC
CDR3: CASSQTGTGGYTF

D: -
length: 14
size: -
J: TRBJ2-5
V: TRBV7-2
DNA: TGTGCCAGCAGCAGACTCAGGGGTTCGAAGACCCAGTACTTC
CDR3: CASSRLRGSKTQYF

D: TRBD2
length: 13
size: once
J: TRBJ2-7
V: TRBV10-1
DNA: TGCGCCAGCACTCCCGGCGGGAGTAACGAGCAGTACTTC
CDR3: CASTPGGSNEQYF

D: -
length: 17
size: once
J: TRBJ2-1
V: TRBV4-2
DNA: TGTGCCAGCAGCCAAGGATTCCAGGGCCCTGTGAACAATGAGCAGTTCTTC
CDR3: CASSQGFQGPVNNEQFF

D: TRBD2
length: 15
size: -
J: TRBJ2-5
V: TRBV4-3
DNA: TGCGCCAGCAAACGGGAGATAGCGGGAGTAGAGACCCAGTACTTC
CDR3: CASKREIAGVETQYF

D: -
length: 15
size: few
J: TRBJ2-1
V: TRBV28
DNA: TGTGCCAGCACGTCACCGCTTCGGGGGGCAAATGAGCAGTTCTTC
CDR3: CASTSPLRGANEQFF

D: TRBD1
length: 14
size: few
J: TRBJ1-4
V: TRBV5-1
DNA: TGCGCCAGCAGCTTAGCGACAGGGACTGAAAAACTGTTTTTT
CDR3: CASSLATGTEKLFF

D: TRBD1
length: 14
size: -
J: TRBJ1-3
V: TRBV19
DNA: TGTGCCAGTACTCCGACAGGGGTAGGAAACACCATATATTTT
CDR3: CASTPTGVGNTIYF

D: TRBD1
length: 17
size: -
J: TRBJ1-5
V: TRBV7-9
DNA: TGTGCCAGCAGCTTAGGGACAGGGGGCGTTGGCAATCAGCCCCAGCATTTT
CDR3: CASSLGTGGVGNQPQHF

D: TRBD1
length: 18
size: -
J: TRBJ2-7
V: TRBV28
DNA: TGTGCCAGCAGTTTACTCCCCCCGGACAGGGGGACCAGCTACGAGCAGTACTTC
CDR3: CASSLLPPDRGTSYEQYF